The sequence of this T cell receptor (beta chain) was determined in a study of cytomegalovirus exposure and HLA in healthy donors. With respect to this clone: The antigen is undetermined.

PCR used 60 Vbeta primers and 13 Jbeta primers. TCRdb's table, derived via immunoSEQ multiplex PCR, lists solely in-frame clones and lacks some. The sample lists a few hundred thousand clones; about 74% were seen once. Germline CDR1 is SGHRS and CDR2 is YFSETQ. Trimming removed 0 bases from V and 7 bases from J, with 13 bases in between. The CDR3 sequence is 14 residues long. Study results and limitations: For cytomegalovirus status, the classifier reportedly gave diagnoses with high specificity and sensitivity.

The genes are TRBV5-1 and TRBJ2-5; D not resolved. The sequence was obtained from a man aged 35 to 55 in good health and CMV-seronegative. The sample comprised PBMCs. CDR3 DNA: TGCGCCAGCAGCTTGGACCGCCCGAGAGCGACCCAGTACTTC. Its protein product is CASSLDRPRATQYF.